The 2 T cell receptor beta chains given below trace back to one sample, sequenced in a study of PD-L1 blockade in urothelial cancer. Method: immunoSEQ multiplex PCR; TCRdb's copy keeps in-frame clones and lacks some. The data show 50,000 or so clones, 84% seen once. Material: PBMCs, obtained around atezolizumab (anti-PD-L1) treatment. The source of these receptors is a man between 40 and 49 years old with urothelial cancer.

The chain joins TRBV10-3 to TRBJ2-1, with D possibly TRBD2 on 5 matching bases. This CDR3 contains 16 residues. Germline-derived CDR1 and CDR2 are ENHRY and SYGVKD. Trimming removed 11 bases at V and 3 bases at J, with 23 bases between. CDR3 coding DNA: TGTGCCTCCAGAGGGCTGGATACAGTCCGCTACAATGAGCAGTTCTTC. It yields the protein CASRGLDTVRYNEQFF.

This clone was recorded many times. The CDR3 region is CASSGLAGGEQYF. CDR3 in DNA: TGTGCCAGCAGCGGACTAGCGGGAGGCGAGCAGTACTTC. The chain carries TRBV7-2 and TRBJ2-7; 14 bases fit TRBD2. Germline lookup yields CDR1 SGHTA and CDR2 FQGNSA. V dropped 5 bases and J dropped 6; count of bases not matched to a gene: 0. The CDR3 is 13 residues long.